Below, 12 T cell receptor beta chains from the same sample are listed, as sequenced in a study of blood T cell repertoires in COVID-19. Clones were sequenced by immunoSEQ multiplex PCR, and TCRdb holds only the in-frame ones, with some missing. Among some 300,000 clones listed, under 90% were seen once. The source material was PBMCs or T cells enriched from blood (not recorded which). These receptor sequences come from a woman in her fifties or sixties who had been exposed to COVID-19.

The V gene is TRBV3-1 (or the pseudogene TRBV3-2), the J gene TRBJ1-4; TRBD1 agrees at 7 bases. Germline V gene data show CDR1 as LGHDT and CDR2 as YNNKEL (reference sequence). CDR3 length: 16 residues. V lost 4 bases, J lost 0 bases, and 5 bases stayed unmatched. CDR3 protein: CASSLRTGTTNEKLFF. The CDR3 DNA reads TGTGCCAGCAGCCTCAGGACAGGCACAACTAATGAAAAACTGTTTTTT.

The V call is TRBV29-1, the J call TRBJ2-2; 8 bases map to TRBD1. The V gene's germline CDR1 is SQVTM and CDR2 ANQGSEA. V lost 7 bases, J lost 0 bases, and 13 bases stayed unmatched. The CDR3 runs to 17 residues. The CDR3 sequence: CSALTGEAKPNTGELFF. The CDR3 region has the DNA TGCAGCGCTCTGACAGGGGAAGCCAAGCCGAACACCGGGGAGCTGTTTTTT.

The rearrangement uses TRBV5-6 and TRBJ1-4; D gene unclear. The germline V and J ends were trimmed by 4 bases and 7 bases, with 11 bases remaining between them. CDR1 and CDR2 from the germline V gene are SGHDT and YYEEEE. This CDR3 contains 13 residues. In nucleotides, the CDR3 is TGTGCCAGCAGCCGTGCAGGTGGTGAAAAACTGTTTTTT. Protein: CASSRAGGEKLFF.

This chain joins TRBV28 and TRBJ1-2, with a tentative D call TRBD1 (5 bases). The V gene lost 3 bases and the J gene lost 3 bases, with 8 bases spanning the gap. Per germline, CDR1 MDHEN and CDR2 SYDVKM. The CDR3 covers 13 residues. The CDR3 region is CASSFRADYGYTF. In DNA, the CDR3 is TGTGCCAGCAGTTTCAGGGCCGACTATGGCTACACCTTC.

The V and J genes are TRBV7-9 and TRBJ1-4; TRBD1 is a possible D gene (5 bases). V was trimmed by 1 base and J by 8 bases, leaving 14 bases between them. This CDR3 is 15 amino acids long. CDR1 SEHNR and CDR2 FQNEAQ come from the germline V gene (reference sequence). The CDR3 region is CASSLGRGGGEKLFF. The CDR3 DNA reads TGTGCCAGCAGCTTAGGGAGGGGCGGCGGAGAAAAACTGTTTTTT.

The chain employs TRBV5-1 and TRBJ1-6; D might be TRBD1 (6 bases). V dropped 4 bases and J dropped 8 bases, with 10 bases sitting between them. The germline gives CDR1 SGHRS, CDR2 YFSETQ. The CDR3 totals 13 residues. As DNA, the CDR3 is TGCGCCAGCAGCACAGGGAACGATTCACCCCTCCACTTT. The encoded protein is CASSTGNDSPLHF.

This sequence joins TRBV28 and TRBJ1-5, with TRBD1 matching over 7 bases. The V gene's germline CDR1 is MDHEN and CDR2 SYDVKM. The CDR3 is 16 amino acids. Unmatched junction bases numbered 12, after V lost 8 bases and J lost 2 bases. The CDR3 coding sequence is TGTGCCAGCTCCTCGCCTAGGCAGGGGGGCAATCAGCCCCAGCATTTT. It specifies CASSSPRQGGNQPQHF.

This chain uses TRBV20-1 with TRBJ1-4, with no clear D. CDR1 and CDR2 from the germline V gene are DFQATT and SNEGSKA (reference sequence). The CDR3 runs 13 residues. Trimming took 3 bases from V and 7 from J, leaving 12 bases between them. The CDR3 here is CSASGRVSEKLFF. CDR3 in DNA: TGCAGTGCTAGTGGGAGGGTTAGTGAAAAACTGTTTTTT.

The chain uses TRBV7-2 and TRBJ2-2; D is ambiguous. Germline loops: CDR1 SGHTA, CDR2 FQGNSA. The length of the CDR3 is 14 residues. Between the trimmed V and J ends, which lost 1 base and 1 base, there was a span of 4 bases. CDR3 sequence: CASSLVVNTGELFF. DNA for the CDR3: TGTGCCAGCAGCTTAGTAGTGAACACCGGGGAGCTGTTTTTT.

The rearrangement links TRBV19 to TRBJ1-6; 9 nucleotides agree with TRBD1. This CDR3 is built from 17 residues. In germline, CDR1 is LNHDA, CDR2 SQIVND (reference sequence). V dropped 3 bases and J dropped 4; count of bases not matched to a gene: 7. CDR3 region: CASSIRGTGTYNSPLHF. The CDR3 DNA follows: TGTGCCAGTAGTATTCGAGGGACAGGGACATATAATTCACCCCTCCACTTT.

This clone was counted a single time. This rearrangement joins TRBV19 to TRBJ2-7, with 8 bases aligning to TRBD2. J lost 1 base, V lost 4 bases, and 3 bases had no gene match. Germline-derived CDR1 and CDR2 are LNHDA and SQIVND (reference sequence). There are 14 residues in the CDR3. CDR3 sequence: CASSSGGTSYEQYF. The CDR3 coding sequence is TGTGCCAGTAGTAGCGGGGGGACTTCCTACGAGCAGTACTTC.

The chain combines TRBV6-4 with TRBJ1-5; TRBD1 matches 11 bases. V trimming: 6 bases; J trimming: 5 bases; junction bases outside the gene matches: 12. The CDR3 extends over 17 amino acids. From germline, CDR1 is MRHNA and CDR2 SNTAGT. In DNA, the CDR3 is TGTGCCAGCAGCGTTCCGGACAGGGGGCGCGGAGATCAGCCCCAGCATTTT. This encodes CASSVPDRGRGDQPQHF.